These T cell receptor beta chains were read from a single sample in a study of shared clonotypes between healthy human individuals. Here immunoSEQ multiplex PCR was the method, and the copy in TCRdb shows in-frame clones only, minus some. The sample lists around 1.6 million clones, roughly 98% occurring once. What was sequenced was naive CD4+ T cells sorted from blood. Receptor source: a man aged 25-45 years in good health. Each CDR3 is given without its conserved first and last residue. Fields, in order: clone size, J gene, V gene, CDR3 protein. Clone size is given for some rows only: seen once, a few or many times, or a class if the clone is expanded.

>NA|TRBJ1-4|TRBV5-1
ASSLGDRATNEKLF
>NA|TRBJ2-1|TRBV6-1
ASSERRSIRDNEQF
>NA|TRBJ1-2|TRBV12-5
ASGFPFTYGYT
>NA|TRBJ1-5|TRBV7-9
ASSLQGSSNQPQH
>NA|TRBJ2-1|TRBV10-2
ATQNGSVYNEQF
>NA|TRBJ1-1|TRBV10-3
AISTDRGSTEAF
>NA|TRBJ1-2|TRBV28
ASSTTGGYGYT
>NA|TRBJ2-1|TRBV5-1
ASSSDRSYNEQF
>NA|TRBJ1-2|TRBV25-1
ASSRGALYGYT
>once|TRBJ2-7|TRBV7-2
ASSLYGRAGEQY
>NA|TRBJ2-1|TRBV18
ASSPQTGTSGRSYNEQF
>NA|TRBJ2-7|TRBV28
ASRSGGAYEQY
>once|TRBJ2-1|TRBV2
ASRPYAYNEQF
>NA|TRBJ2-7|TRBV6-5
ASSDPSGEQY
>NA|TRBJ2-5|TRBV28
ASSLKFGRGLAGGPQTQY
>NA|TRBJ2-7|TRBV19
ASSIRVAGAIFYEQY
>NA|TRBJ2-7|TRBV7-6
ASSLAGTGTVEQY
>NA|TRBJ2-2|TRBV2
ASRGQSGELF
>NA|TRBJ2-1|TRBV4-1
ASSQTSGSLIYNEQF
>NA|TRBJ1-3|TRBV7-9
ASSSVIGNTIY
>NA|TRBJ1-5|TRBV7-6
ASSIGQGRSQPQH
>NA|TRBJ2-7|TRBV5-1
ASSWDRADPYSSYEQY
>NA|TRBJ2-2|TRBV30
AWSVRGGNTGELF
>once|TRBJ2-7|TRBV5-1
ASNPDGGNYEQY
>NA|TRBJ1-5|TRBV7-3
ASSLDWDQPQH
>NA|TRBJ1-2|TRBV18
ASSPDEGLAGYT
>NA|TRBJ2-3|TRBV7-2
ASSLRRGITDTQY
>NA|TRBJ2-7|TRBV6-1
ASSELGSSSYEQY
>NA|TRBJ1-3|TRBV5-1
ASSLAGQLNTIY
>NA|TRBJ2-3|TRBV30
ACHVPTSTDTQY
>NA|TRBJ2-1|TRBV7-9
ASITGGDSYNEQF
>NA|TRBJ2-3|TRBV2
ARIAGLTTDTQY
>NA|TRBJ2-7|TRBV12-1
ASSQKLREWSQY
>NA|TRBJ2-3|TRBV2
ATNRRGNTQY
>NA|TRBJ2-7|TRBV11-2
ASSHLGTRKQY
>NA|TRBJ1-2|TRBV30
AGRSMVKDYGYT
>NA|TRBJ1-2|TRBV7-2
ASSLRGGTYGYT
>NA|TRBJ2-2|TRBV5-1
ASIRGGDTGELF
>NA|TRBJ2-7|TRBV10-2
ASSGQAFGEQY
>NA|TRBJ2-1|TRBV28
ASSPGLNNEQF
>NA|TRBJ2-5|TRBV6-1
ASRERLTGGETQY
>NA|TRBJ1-1|TRBV5-5
ASSYLGGEGSEAF
>NA|TRBJ2-7|TRBV19
ASSRQGGTYEQY
>NA|TRBJ1-2|TRBV4-2
ASSQDGTGGPGYGYT
>once|TRBJ2-7|TRBV7-9
ASSFRESSYEQY
>NA|TRBJ1-4|TRBV6-5
ASSSWETGDEKLF
>once|TRBJ2-5|TRBV5-1
ASSSGAGQMETQY
>NA|TRBJ2-1|TRBV29-1
SVRLAGGKNEQF
>NA|TRBJ1-5|TRBV2
ASSLDRAQPQH